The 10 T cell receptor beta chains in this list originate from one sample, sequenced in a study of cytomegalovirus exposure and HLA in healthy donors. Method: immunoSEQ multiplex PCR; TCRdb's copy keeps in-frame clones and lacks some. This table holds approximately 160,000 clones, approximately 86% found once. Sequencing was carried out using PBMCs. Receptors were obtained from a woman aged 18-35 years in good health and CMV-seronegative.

This chain's CDR3 is CATSPGVETQYF. In DNA form, the CDR3 reads TGTGCCACCAGCCCCGGGGTAGAGACCCAGTACTTC. This chain uses TRBV15 with TRBJ2-5; perhaps TRBD2 as D (5 bases). Between the trimmed V and J ends, which lost 5 bases and 4 bases, there was a span of 8 bases. There are 12 residues in the CDR3. The germline V gene has CDR1 LNHNV and CDR2 YYDKDF (reference sequence).

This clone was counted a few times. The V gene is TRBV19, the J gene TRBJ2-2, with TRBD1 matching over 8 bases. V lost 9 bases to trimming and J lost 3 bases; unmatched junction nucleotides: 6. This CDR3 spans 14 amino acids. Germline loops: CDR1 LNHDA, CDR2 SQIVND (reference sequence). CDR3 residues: CASSGTGYTGELFF. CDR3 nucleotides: TGTGCCAGCTCCGGGACAGGATACACCGGGGAGCTGTTTTTT.

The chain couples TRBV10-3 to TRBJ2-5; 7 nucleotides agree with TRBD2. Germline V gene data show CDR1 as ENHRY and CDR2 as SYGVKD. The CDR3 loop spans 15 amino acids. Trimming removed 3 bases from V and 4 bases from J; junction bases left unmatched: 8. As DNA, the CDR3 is TGTGCCATCAGTGAATCTGGACTAGTGGGAGAGACCCAGTACTTC. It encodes CAISESGLVGETQYF.

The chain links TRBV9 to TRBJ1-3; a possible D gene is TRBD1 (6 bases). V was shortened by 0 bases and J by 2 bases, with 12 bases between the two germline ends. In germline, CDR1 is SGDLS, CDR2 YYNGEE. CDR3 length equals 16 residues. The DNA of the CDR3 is TGTGCCAGCAGCGTAGGACCCGCAGGGGCTGGAAACACCATATATTTT. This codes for CASSVGPAGAGNTIYF.

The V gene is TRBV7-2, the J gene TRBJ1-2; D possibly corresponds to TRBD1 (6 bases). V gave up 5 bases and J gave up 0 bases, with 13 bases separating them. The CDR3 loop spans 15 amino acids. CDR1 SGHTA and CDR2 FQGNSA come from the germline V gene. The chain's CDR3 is CASSPQDRANYGYTF. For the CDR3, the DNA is TGTGCCAGCAGCCCCCAGGACAGAGCTAACTATGGCTACACCTTC.

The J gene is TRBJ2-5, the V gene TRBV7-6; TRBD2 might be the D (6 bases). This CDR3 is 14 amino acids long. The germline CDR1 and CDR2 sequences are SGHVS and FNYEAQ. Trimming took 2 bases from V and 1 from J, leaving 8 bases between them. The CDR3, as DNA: TGTGCCAGCAGCTTAAGCGGGTTCCAAGAGACCCAGTACTTC. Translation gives CASSLSGFQETQYF.

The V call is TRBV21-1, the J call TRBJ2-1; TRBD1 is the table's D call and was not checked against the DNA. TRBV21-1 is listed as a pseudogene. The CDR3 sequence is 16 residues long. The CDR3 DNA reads TGTGCCAGCAGCACATATACCGGGACAGGGGTAGATGAGCAGTTCTTC. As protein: CASSTYTGTGVDEQFF.

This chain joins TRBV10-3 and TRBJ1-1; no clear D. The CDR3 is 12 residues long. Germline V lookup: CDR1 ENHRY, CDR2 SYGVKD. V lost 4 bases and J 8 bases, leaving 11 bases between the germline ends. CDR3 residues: CAISGVQLEAFF. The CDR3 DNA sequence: TGTGCCATCAGTGGTGTACAGCTCGAAGCTTTCTTT.

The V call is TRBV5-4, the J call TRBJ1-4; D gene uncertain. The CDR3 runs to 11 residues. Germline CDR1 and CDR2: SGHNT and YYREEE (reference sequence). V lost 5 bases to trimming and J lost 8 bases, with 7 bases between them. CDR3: CASRIREKLFF. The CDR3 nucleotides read TGTGCCAGCAGAATACGGGAAAAACTGTTTTTT.

CDR3 DNA sequence: TGTGCCAGCAGCGTAGGGGGGGGTCGCAATCAGCCCCAGCATTTT. This translates into CASSVGGGRNQPQHF. The chain recombines TRBV9 with TRBJ1-5, with D possibly matching TRBD1 (5 bases). The germline CDR1 and CDR2 sequences are SGDLS and YYNGEE. Trimming removed 0 bases from V and 2 bases from J, with 9 bases in between. This CDR3 is 15 amino acids long. The full variable domain, in which reference TRBV9 and TRBJ1-5 provide the parts outside the CDR3, is DSGVTQTPKHLITATGQRVTLRCSPRSGDLSVYWYQQSLDQGLQFLIQYYNGEERAKGNILERFSAQQFPDLHSELNLSSLELGDSALYFCASSVGGGRNQPQHFGDGTRLSIL.